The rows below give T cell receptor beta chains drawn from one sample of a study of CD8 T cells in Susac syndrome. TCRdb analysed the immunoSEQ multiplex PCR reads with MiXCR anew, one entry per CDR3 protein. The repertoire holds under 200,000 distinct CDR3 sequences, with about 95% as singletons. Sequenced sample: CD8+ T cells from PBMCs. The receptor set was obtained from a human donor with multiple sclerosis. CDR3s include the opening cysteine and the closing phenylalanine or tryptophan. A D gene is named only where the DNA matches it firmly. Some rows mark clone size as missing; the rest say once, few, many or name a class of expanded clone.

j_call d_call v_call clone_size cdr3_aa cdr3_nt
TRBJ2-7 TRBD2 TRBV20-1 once CSARTSDGLEQYF TGCAGTGCTCGGACTAGCGACGGGCTCGAGCAGTACTTC
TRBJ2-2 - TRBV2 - CASSEWSVAMGGELFF TGTGCCAGCAGTGAGTGGAGCGTTGCCATGGGGGGGGAGCTGTTTTTT
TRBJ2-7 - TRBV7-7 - CASSSLPGLEQYF TGTGCCAGCAGCTCCCTCCCGGGTCTCGAGCAGTACTTC
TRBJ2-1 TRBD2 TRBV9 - CASSPRSGPSEQFF TGTGCCAGCAGCCCACGTAGCGGGCCGTCGGAGCAGTTCTTC
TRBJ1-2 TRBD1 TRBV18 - CASSPPPWDRGDYGYTF TGTGCCAGCTCACCACCCCCGTGGGACAGGGGTGACTATGGCTACACCTTC
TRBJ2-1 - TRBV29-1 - CSARGGQGVDNEQFF TGCAGCGCCCGTGGGGGGCAGGGGGTCGACAATGAGCAGTTCTTC
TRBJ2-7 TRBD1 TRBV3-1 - CASSQDGQGWSYEQYF TGTGCCAGCAGCCAAGATGGACAGGGGTGGTCCTACGAGCAGTACTTC
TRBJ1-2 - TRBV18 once CASSRGRTYGYTF TGTGCCAGCTCACGAGGGCGGACCTATGGCTACACCTTC
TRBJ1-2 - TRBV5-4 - CAGGGENYGYTF TGTGCCGGGGGCGGGGAGAACTATGGCTACACCTTC
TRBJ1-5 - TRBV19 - CASHGLDGNQPQHF TGTGCCAGTCACGGCCTCGATGGTAATCAGCCCCAGCATTTT
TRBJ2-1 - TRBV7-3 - CASSLTLENEQFF TGTGCCAGCAGCTTAACCCTCGAAAATGAGCAGTTCTTC
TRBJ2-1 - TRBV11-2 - CASSLPDRHDHNEQFF TGTGCCAGCAGCTTACCCGACCGACACGATCACAATGAGCAGTTCTTC
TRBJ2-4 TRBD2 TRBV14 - CASSQEAWGGTAKNIQYF TGTGCCAGCAGCCAAGAAGCTTGGGGAGGGACGGCCAAAAACATTCAGTACTTC
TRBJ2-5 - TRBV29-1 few CSVVSETQYF TGCAGCGTTGTTTCAGAGACCCAGTACTTC
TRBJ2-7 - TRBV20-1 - CSASEDNYEQYF TGCAGTGCTAGTGAAGACAACTACGAGCAGTACTTC
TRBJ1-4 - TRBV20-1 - CSARDGPFRSPLFF TGCAGTGCTAGGGACGGGCCATTTCGGAGTCCACTGTTTTTT
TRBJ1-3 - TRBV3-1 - CASSLSSEGHSGNTIYF TGTGCCAGCAGCCTCTCCTCAGAGGGCCACTCTGGAAACACCATATATTTT
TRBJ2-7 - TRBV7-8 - CASSPTRNSYEQYF TGTGCCAGCAGCCCTACGAGGAACTCCTACGAGCAGTACTTC
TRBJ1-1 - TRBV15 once CATSRDPGTQNTEAFF TGTGCCACCAGCAGAGATCCCGGGACACAAAACACTGAAGCTTTCTTT
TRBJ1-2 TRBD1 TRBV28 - CASSLFGLGQDDGYTF TGTGCCAGCAGTTTATTCGGCCTGGGACAGGACGACGGCTACACCTTC
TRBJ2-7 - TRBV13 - CASRRLRDYEQYF TGTGCCAGCCGACGACTCAGAGACTACGAGCAGTACTTC
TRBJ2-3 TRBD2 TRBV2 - CASPRASGRTDTQYF TGTGCCAGCCCAAGGGCTAGCGGCCGCACAGATACGCAGTATTTT